Below, one T cell receptor (beta chain) is given with its context. The data originate from a study of blood T cell repertoires in COVID-19. TCRdb's table, derived via immunoSEQ multiplex PCR, lists solely in-frame clones and lacks some. This sample yields approximately 230,000 clones, of which about 90% are seen a single time; 3% belongs to the top ten. The CDR3 contains 13 residues. V was clipped by 6 bases and J by 0 bases, with 9 bases between them. CDR1 is MNHNS and CDR2 is SASEGT in the germline V gene. The TCR originated in a man aged 18 to 29 with active or convalescent COVID-19. The sequencing input was peripheral blood. V usage is TRBV6-1 and J usage is TRBJ2-7, with D possibly matching TRBD2 (6 bases). For the CDR3, the DNA is TGTGCCAGCAGGGAGGGGAGCTCCTACGAGCAGTACTTC. It translates to CASREGSSYEQYF.